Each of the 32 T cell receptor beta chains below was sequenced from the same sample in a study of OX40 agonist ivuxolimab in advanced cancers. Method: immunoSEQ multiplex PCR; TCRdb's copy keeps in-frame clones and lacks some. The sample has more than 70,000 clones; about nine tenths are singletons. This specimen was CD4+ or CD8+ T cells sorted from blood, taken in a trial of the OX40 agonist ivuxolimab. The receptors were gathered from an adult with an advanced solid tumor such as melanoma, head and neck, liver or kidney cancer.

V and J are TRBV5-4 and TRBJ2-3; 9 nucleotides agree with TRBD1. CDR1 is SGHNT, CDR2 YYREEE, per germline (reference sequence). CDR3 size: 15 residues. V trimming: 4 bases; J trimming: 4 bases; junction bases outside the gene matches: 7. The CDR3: CASSADRGNSDTQYF. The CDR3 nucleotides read TGTGCCAGCAGCGCGGACAGGGGTAACTCAGATACGCAGTATTTT.

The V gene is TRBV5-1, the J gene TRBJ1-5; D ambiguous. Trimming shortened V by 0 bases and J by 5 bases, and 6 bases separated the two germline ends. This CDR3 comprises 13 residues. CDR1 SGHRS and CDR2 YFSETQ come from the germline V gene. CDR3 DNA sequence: TGCGCCAGCAGCTTGGAACCTCATCAGCCCCAGCATTTT. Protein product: CASSLEPHQPQHF.

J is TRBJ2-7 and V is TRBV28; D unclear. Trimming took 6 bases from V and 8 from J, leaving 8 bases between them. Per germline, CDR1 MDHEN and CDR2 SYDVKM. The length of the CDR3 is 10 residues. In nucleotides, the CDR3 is TGTGCCAGCAGCGGCCCCAAGCAGTACTTC. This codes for CASSGPKQYF.

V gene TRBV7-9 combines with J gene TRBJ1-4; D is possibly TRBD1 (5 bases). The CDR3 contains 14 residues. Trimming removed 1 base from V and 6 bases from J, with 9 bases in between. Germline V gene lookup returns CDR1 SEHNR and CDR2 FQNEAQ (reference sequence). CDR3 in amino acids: CASSLVRGHEKLFF. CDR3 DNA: TGTGCCAGCAGCTTAGTACGGGGCCATGAAAAACTGTTTTTT.

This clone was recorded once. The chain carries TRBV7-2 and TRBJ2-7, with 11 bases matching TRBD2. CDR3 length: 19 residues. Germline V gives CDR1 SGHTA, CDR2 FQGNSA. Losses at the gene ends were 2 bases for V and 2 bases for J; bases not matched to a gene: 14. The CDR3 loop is CASSLRPTLAGGSTYEQYF. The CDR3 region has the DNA TGTGCCAGCAGCTTACGACCCACTTTAGCGGGAGGGTCCACCTACGAGCAGTACTTC.

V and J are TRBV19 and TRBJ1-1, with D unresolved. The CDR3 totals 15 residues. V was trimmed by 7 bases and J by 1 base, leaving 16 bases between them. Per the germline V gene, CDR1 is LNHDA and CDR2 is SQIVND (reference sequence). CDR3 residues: CASTSWLRANTEAFF. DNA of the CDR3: TGTGCCAGTACCTCCTGGCTCAGAGCGAACACTGAAGCTTTCTTT.

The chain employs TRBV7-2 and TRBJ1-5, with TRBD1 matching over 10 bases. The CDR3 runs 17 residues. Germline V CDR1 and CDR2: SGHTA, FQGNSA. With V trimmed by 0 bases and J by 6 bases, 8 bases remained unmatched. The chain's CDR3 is CASSLAGQGIGGQPQHF. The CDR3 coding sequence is TGTGCCAGCAGCTTAGCGGGACAGGGGATAGGGGGTCAGCCCCAGCATTTT.

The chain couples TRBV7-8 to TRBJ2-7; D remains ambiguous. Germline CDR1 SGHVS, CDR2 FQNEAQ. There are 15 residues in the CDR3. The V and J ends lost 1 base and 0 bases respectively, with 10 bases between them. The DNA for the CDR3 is TGTGCCAGCAGCTTAGTGGCCATCAACTCCTACGAGCAGTACTTC. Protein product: CASSLVAINSYEQYF.

CDR3 bases: TGTGCCAGCAGCCTGACTAGCGGGAGGGATACGCAGTATTTT. Encoded protein: CASSLTSGRDTQYF. This chain connects TRBV7-2 to TRBJ2-3, with 13 bases aligning to TRBD2. Germline loops: CDR1 SGHTA, CDR2 FQGNSA. V lost 5 bases to trimming and J lost 6 bases; unmatched junction nucleotides: 2. The CDR3 extends over 14 amino acids. Complete variable domain (other parts from reference TRBV7-2 and TRBJ2-3): GAGVSQSPSNKVTEKGKDVELRCDPISGHTALYWYRQSLGQGLEFLIYFQGNSAPDKSGLPSDRFSAERTGGSVSTLTIQRTQQEDSAVYLCASSLTSGRDTQYFGPGTRLTVL.

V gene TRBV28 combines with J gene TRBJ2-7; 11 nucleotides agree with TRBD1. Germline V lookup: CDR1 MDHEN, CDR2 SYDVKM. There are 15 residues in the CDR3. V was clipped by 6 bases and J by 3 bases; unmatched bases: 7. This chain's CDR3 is CASSRTGTGGYEQYF. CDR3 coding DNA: TGTGCCAGCAGCCGTACCGGGACAGGGGGCTACGAGCAGTACTTC.

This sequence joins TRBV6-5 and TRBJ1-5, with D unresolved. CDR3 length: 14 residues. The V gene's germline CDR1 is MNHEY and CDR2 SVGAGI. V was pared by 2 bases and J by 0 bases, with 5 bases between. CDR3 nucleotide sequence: TGTGCCAGCAGTTACCTCAGTAGCAATCAGCCCCAGCATTTT. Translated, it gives CASSYLSSNQPQHF.

The CDR3 region is CATSREAGRSEKLFF. The CDR3 DNA reads as TGTGCCACCAGCAGGGAGGCAGGGAGGAGTGAAAAACTGTTTTTT. V and J are TRBV15 and TRBJ1-4; D may be TRBD1 (5 bases). The germline V and J ends were trimmed by 3 bases and 7 bases, with 15 bases remaining between them. CDR3 length: 15 residues. Germline CDR1 and CDR2: LNHNV and YYDKDF (reference sequence).

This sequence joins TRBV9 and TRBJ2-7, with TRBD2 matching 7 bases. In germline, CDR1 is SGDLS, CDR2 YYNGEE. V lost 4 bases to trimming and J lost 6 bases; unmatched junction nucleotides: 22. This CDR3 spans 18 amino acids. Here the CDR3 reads CASSSQRTRRHLILEQYF. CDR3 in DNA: TGTGCCAGCAGCTCCCAGAGGACTAGACGGCACCTCATCCTCGAGCAGTACTTC.

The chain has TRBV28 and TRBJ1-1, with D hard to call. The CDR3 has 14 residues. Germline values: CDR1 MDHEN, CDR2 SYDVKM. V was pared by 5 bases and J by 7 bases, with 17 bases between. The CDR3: CASSPPVWANEAFF. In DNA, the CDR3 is TGTGCCAGCAGTCCCCCGGTGTGGGCTAATGAAGCTTTCTTT.

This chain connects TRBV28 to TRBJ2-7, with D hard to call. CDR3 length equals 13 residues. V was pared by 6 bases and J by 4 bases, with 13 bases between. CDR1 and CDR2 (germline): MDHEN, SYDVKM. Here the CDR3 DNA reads TGTGCCAGCAGAATGGACCAAATATACGAGCAGTACTTC. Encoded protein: CASRMDQIYEQYF.

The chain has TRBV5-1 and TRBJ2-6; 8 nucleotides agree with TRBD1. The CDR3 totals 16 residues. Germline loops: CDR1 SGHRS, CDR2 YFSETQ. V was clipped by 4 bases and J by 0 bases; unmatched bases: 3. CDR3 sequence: CASSRTGNSGANVLTF. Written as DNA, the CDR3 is TGCGCCAGCAGCCGGACAGGGAACTCTGGGGCCAACGTCCTGACTTTC.

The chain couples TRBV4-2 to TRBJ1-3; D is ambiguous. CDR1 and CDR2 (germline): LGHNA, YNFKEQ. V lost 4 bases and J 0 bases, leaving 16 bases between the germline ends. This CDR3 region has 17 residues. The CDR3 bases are TGTGCCAGCAGCCGACAAGAGGGCCGAAGCTCTGGAAACACCATATATTTT. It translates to CASSRQEGRSSGNTIYF.

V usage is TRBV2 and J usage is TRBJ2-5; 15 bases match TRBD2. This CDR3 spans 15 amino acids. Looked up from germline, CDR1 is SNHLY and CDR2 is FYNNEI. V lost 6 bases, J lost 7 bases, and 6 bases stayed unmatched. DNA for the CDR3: TGTGCCAGCAGGGGACTAGCGGGAGGTGATGGGACCCAGTACTTC. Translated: CASRGLAGGDGTQYF.

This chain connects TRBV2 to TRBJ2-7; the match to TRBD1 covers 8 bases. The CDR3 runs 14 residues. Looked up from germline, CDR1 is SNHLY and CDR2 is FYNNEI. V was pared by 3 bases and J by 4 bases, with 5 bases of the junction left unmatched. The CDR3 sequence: CASSDQGAGYEQYF. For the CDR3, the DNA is TGTGCCAGCAGTGACCAGGGGGCTGGGTACGAGCAGTACTTC.

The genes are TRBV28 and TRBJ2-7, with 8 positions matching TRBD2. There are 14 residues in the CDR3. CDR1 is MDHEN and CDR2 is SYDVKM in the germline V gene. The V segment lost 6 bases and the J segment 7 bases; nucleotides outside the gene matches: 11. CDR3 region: CASRLPGLAGEQYF. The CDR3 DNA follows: TGTGCCAGCAGACTCCCGGGCCTAGCGGGTGAGCAGTACTTC.

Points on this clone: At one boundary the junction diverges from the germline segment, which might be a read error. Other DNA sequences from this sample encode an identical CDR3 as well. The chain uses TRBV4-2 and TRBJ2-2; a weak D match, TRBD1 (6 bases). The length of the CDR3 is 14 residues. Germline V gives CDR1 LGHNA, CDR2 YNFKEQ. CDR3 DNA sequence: TGTGCTAGCAGCCAAGAACAGGGCCCCGGGGAGCTGTTTTTT. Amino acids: CASSQEQGPGELFF.

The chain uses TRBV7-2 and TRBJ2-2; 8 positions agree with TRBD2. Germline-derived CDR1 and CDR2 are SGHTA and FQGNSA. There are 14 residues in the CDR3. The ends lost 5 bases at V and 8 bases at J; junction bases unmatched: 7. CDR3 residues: CASSAIAGTGELFF. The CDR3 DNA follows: TGTGCCAGCAGCGCCATAGCGGGAACAGGGGAGCTGTTTTTT. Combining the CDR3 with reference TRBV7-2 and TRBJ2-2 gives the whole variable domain GAGVSQSPSNKVTEKGKDVELRCDPISGHTALYWYRQSLGQGLEFLIYFQGNSAPDKSGLPSDRFSAERTGGSVSTLTIQRTQQEDSAVYLCASSAIAGTGELFFGEGSRLTVL.

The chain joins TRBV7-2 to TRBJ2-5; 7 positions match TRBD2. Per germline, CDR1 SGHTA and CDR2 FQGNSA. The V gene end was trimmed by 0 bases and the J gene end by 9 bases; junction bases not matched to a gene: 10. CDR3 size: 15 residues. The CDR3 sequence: CASSLAAGPPEAQYF. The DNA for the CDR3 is TGTGCCAGCAGCTTAGCAGCGGGACCCCCTGAGGCCCAGTACTTC.

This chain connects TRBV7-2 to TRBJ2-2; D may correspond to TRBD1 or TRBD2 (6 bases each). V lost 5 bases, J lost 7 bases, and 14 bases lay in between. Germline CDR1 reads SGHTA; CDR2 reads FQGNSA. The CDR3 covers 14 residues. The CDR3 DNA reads TGTGCCAGCAGCCCCACGGGGGCGATCGGGGAGCTGTTTTTT. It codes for CASSPTGAIGELFF.

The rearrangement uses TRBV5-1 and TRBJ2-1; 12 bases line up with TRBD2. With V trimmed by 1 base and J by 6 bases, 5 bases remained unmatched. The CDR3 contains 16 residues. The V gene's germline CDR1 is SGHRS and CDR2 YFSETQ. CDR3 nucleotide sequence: TGCGCCAGCAGCTTGACTCTAGCGGGAGGGGGCAATGAGCAGTTCTTC. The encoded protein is CASSLTLAGGGNEQFF.

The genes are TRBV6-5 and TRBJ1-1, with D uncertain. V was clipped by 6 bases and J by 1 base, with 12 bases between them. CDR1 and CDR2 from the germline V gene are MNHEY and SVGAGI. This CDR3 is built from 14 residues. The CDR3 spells CASSPDWRNTEAFF. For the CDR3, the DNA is TGTGCCAGCAGCCCAGACTGGAGGAACACTGAAGCTTTCTTT.

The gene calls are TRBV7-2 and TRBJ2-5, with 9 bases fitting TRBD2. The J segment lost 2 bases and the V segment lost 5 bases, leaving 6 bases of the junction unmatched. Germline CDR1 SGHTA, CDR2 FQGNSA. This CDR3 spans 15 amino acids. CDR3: CASSPRLAAQETQYF. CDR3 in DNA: TGTGCCAGCAGCCCTCGACTAGCGGCGCAAGAGACCCAGTACTTC.

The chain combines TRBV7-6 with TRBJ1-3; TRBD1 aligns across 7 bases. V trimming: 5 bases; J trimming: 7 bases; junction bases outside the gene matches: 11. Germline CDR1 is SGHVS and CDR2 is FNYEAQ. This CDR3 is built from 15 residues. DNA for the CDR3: TGTGCCAGCAGCGTAGGACAGGCCCGGGGGAACACCATATATTTT. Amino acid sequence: CASSVGQARGNTIYF.

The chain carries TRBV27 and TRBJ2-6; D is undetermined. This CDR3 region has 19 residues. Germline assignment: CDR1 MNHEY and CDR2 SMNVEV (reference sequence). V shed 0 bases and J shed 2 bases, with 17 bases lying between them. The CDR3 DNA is TGTGCCAGCAGTTTATCCAGAGCGTGGGGTGGGGCTGGGGCCAACGTCCTGACTTTC. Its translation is CASSLSRAWGGAGANVLTF.

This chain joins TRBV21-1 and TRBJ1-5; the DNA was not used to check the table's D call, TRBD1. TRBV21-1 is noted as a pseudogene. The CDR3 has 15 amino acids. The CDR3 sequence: CASRTGTPSNQPQHF. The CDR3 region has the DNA TGTGCCAGCAGGACCGGGACACCTAGCAATCAGCCCCAGCATTTT.

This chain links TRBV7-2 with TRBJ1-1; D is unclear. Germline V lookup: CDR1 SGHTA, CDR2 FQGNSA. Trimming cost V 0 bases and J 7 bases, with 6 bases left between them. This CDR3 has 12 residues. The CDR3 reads CASSLAGYEAFF. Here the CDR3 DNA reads TGTGCCAGCAGCTTAGCCGGATATGAAGCTTTCTTT.

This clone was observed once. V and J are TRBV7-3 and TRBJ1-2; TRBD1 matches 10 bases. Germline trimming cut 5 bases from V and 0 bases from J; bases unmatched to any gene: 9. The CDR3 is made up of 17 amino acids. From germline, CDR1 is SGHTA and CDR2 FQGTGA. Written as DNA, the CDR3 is TGTGCCAGCAGCCGTGGGACAGGGGACCCCTCTAACTATGGCTACACCTTC. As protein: CASSRGTGDPSNYGYTF.